This TCR beta chain was profiled in a study of blood T cell repertoires in COVID-19 (dated by TCRdb to between 2020 and 2021). For the study in its entirety: The collaborator samples originated in the United States, Italy and Spain and spanned the acute and convalescent phases of COVID-19. The prospective study material was composed of cDNA or gDNA derived from T cells, B-cell-depleted T cells, or PBMCs. The dataset comprised deeply sampled blood TCRbeta repertoires from subjects exposed to, actively infected with, or recovered from COVID-19. A freely available public database, intended as a resource for researchers studying the immune response to SARS-CoV-2, is where the repertoires were released. The samples were drawn from two sources: the first 160 participants of the ongoing ImmuneRACE study, and 1,000 to 1,500 subjects contributed by 6 global collaborators. Nearly every sample came with metadata listing a de-identified subject ID, COVID-19 status, age in years and sex. Where available, HLA class I and class II types were taken from metadata supplied by the sample provider and were not determined by assay-based typing. Study-wide findings and limitations: The amount of clinical and demographic metadata varied by source and participant and was provided uncurated.

This clone has more than one count but fewer than ten. Which antigen it targets is not known. Per-nucleotide qualities are absent, and no much larger clonotype sits a single base away. Other DNA sequences in this specimen translate into the identical CDR3. The immunoSEQ Assay, a bias-controlled multiplex PCR, was used to amplify TCRbeta CDR3 regions from genomic DNA. The original pipeline was this. Nucleated cell counts per sample were estimated from amplification of reference gene primers within the assay. To quantify the absolute abundance of each unique TCRbeta CDR3 rearrangement, sequence reads were collapsed and filtered. For each sample, productive Simpson clonality was calculated as the square root of Simpson's diversity index across productive rearrangements. Imported from immuneACCESS, the table was reduced by TCRdb to in-frame sequences with V and J called. These copies leave out some clones; in studies compared against another copy, an unresolved V gene accounts for under half, and the cause of the remainder is not known. That table gives V, J and clone size, and the DNA gave D and trimming. Present in this sample are 200,000 to 250,000 clones, approximately 85% of which were seen just once. Approximately 6.2% of the sample lies in the top ten.

One collaborating source in Seattle enrolled patients while the patients were actively infected and followed the patients over time throughout the course of disease. Each collaborating institution followed its own protocols to collect whole blood in K2EDTA tubes. For TCRbeta analysis, collaborator samples were shipped as frozen whole blood, as isolated PBMCs, or as DNA extracted from either sample type. Reading from cysteine to phenylalanine, the CDR3 counts 15 amino acids. Only the CDR3 part of the read is kept: 45 bases, read in frame from the first base. CDR1 and CDR2 are drawn from the germline V gene (reference sequence): SEHNR, FQNEAQ. Relative to germline, V is missing 5 bases and J is missing 0 bases, with 6 bases of the junction outside any gene match.

The chain is encoded by TRBV7-9 joined to TRBJ1-1; the central 7 bases match TRBD1. The clonotype was recovered from a woman aged 80 or over with COVID-19, enrolled during active disease. Sample: peripheral blood. The nucleotide sequence reads as follows: TGTGCCAGCAGCCCCCGGACAGGAGTGAACACTGAAGCTTTCTTT. Its protein reads: CASSPRTGVNTEAFF. Reference TRBV7-9 and TRBJ1-1 proteins supply the regions before and after the CDR3; the full variable domain is: DTGVSQNPRHKITKRGQNVTFRCDPISEHNRLYWYRQTLGQGPEFLTYFQNEAQLEKSRLLSDRFSAERPKGSFSTLEIQRTEQGDSAMYLCASSPRTGVNTEAFFGQGTRLTVV.